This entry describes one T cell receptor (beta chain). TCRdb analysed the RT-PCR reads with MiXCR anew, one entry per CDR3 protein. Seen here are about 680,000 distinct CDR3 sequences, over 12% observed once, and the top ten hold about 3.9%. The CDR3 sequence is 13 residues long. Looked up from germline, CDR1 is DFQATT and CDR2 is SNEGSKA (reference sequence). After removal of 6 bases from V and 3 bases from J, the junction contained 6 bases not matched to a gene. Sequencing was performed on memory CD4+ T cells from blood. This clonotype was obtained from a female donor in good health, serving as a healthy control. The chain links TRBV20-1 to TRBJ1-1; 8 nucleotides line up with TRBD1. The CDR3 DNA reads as TGCAGTGCCCAGGACAGGGCGGACACTGAAGCTTTCTTT. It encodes CSAQDRADTEAFF.